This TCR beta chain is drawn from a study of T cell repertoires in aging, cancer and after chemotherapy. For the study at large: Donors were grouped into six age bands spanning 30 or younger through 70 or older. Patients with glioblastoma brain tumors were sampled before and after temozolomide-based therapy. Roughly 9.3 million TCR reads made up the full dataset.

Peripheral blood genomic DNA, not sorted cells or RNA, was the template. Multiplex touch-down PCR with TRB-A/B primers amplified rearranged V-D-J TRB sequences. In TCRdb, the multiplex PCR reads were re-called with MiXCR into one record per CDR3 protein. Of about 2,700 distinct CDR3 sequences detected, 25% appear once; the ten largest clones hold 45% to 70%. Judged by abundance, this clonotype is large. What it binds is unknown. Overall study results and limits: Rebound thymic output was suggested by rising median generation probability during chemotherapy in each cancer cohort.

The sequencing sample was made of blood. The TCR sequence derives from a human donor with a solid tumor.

CDR3 coding DNA: TGCAGCGTCCTCCTAGGAGGCTCTGGAAACACCATATATTTT. It translates to CSVLLGGSGNTIYF. The gene calls are TRBV29-1 and TRBJ1-3; D gene uncertain. Per the germline V gene, CDR1 is SQVTM and CDR2 is ANQGSEA. The V end was cut by 6 bases, the J end by 0 bases, with 12 bases between. The length of the CDR3 is 14 residues.